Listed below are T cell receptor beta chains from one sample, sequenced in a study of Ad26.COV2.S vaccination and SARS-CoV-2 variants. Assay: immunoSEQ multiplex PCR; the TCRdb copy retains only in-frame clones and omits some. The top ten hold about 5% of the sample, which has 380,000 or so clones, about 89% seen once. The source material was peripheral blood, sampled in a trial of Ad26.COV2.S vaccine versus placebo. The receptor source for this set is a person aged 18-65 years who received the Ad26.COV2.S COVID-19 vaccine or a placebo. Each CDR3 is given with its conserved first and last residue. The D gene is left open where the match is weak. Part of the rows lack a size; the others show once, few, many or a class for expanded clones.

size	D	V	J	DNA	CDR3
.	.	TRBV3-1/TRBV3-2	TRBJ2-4	TGTGCCAGCAGCGCCTGGCAGGGTGGAAACATTCAGTACTTC	CASSAWQGGNIQYF
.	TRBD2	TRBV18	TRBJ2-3	TGTGCCAGCTCACCAGTCATTGCGGGGGGCACAGATACGCAGTATTTT	CASSPVIAGGTDTQYF
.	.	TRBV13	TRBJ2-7	TGTGCCAGCAGTCTGACCGGGACCTCTACCTACGAGCAGTACTTC	CASSLTGTSTYEQYF
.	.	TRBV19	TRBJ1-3	TGTGCCAGTAGCGGGGGCAGTGGGAGCTCTGGAAACACCATATATTTT	CASSGGSGSSGNTIYF
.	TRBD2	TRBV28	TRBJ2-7	TGTGCCAGCAGAACGGGACTAGCGGGAGTCTACGAGCAGTACTTC	CASRTGLAGVYEQYF
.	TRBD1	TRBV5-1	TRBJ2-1	TGCGCCAGCTGTACGATTCCGGGACAGGGCTATGAGCAGTTCTTC	CASCTIPGQGYEQFF
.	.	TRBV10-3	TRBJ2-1	TGTGCCATCAGCTGGGCGGCAGGGGAGGCGGCCTACAATGAGCAGTTCTTC	CAISWAAGEAAYNEQFF
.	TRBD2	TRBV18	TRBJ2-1	TGTGCCAGCTCATCACGACTAGGTAGCGGGAGGGGACGGAGCTCCTACAATGAGCAGTTCTTC	CASSSRLGSGRGRSSYNEQFF
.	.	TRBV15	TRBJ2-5	TGTGCCACCAGCAGAGACGTCAGAGAGACCCAGTACTTC	CATSRDVRETQYF
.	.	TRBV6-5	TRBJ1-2	TGTGCCAGCAGGTCTCACGACAGGTGGGGCTACACCTTC	CASRSHDRWGYTF
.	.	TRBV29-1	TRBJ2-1	TGCAGCGTTGCGAAGAGCTCCTACAATGAGCAGTTCTTC	CSVAKSSYNEQFF
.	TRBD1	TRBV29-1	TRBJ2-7	TGCAGCGTACAGTGGACAGGGTTGGGATACGAGCAGTACTTC	CSVQWTGLGYEQYF
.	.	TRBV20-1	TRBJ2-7	TGCAGTGCTAGTCGGCAGGCAGGCTCCTACGAGCAGTACTTC	CSASRQAGSYEQYF
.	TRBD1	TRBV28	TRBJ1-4	TGTGCCAGCAGTTTAAACAGGGGCCCAACTAATGAAAAACTGTTTTTT	CASSLNRGPTNEKLFF
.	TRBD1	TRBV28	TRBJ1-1	TGTGCCAGCAGTGCCAATGGACAGGGTGAAGCTTTCTTT	CASSANGQGEAFF
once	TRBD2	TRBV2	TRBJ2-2	TGTGCCAGCAGCCTACTTAGCGGGAGGGACACCGGGGAGCTGTTTTTT	CASSLLSGRDTGELFF
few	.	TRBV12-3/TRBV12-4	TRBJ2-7	TGTGCCAGCAGTCGTTACAAGGTCGAGCAGTACTTC	CASSRYKVEQYF
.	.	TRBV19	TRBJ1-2	TGTGCCAGTAGTAAGCAGTACCGACACTATGGCTACACCTTC	CASSKQYRHYGYTF
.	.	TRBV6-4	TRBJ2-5	TGTGCCAGCAGCCCCTCCCCTCAAGAGACCCAGTACTTC	CASSPSPQETQYF
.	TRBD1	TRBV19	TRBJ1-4	TGTGCCAGTAGTACCTGGACAGGGGTGGGTGAAAAACTGTTTTTT	CASSTWTGVGEKLFF
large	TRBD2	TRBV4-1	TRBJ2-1	TGCGCCAGCAGCCAAGGCGGGGGGGCCTACAATGAGCAGTTCTTC	CASSQGGGAYNEQFF
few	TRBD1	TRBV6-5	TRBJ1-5	TGTGCCAGCAGCAGACAGGGGGGTAGCAATCAGCCCCAGCATTTT	CASSRQGGSNQPQHF